The clone carrying this TCR beta chain has just a few counts. Its antigen remains unidentified. The source of the sample is a study of T cells in Graves' hyperthyroidism and ophthalmopathy. Notes on the study in general: In validation, the model predicted ophthalmopathy. These predictions came a median about 6.2 months before onset.

The PBMCs were sourced from fresh peripheral blood (around 9.3 ml). Amplification targeted TCR beta CDR3 regions from RNA transcripts. The HTBI primer set was used in a first-round RT-PCR of the TCR CDR3. TCRdb reanalysed the multiplex PCR reads using MiXCR and keeps one entry per CDR3 protein. The profile shows about 500,000 distinct CDR3 sequences, around 16% of them singletons. CDR3 length equals 16 residues. V shed 2 bases and J shed 6 bases, with 17 bases lying between them. Sequencing used blood. The sequence came from a woman aged 25 to 45 with Graves' ophthalmopathy. This sequence joins TRBV12-3 or TRBV12-4 and TRBJ2-1; tentative D call: TRBD1 (6 bases). In DNA, the CDR3 is TGTGCCAGCAGTTTACCGATACAGGGAGCGACCAATGAGCAGTTCTTC. Translated: CASSLPIQGATNEQFF.